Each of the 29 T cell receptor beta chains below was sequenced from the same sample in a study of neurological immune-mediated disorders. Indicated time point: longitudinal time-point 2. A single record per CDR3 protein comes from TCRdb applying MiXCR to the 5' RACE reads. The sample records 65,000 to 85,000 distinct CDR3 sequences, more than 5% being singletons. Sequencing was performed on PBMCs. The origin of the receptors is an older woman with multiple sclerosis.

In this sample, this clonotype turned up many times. The CDR3 DNA sequence: TGCAGCGTTCCTAAGAGCGGGACAGGGGGTCGGGGCACTGAAGCTTTCTTT. This codes for CSVPKSGTGGRGTEAFF. The rearrangement links TRBV29-1 to TRBJ1-1, with 11 bases matching TRBD1. The CDR3 runs 17 residues. CDR1 and CDR2 from the germline V gene are SQVTM and ANQGSEA. J gave up 4 bases and V 5 bases, and 15 bases lay outside the gene matches.

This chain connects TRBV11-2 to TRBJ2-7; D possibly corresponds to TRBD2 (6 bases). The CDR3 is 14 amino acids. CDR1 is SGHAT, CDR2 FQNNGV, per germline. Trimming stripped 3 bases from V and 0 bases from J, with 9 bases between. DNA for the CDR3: TGTGCCAGCAGCTTTGGCGGGAACTCCTACGAGCAGTACTTC. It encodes CASSFGGNSYEQYF.

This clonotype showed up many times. Here the CDR3 reads CSATPFDRAGTGELFF. The CDR3 coding sequence is TGCAGTGCTACGCCCTTCGACAGGGCAGGCACCGGGGAGCTGTTTTTT. The chain carries TRBV20-1 and TRBJ2-2; 7 bases fit TRBD1. This CDR3 region has 16 residues. V lost 4 bases to trimming and J lost 4 bases; unmatched junction nucleotides: 12. Germline V CDR1 and CDR2: DFQATT, SNEGSKA (reference sequence).

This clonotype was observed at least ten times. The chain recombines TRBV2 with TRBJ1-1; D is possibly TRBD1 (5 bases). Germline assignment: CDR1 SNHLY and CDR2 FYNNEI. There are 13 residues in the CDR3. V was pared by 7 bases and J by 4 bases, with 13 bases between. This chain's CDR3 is CASTAGSGTEAFF. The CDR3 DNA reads TGTGCCAGCACCGCAGGGAGTGGCACTGAAGCTTTCTTT.

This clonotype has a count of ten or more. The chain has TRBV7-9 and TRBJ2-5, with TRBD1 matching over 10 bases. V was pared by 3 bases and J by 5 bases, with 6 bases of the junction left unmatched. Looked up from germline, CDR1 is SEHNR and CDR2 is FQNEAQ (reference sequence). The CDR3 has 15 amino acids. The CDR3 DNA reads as TGTGCCAGCAGCTTCGATGGGACAGGGGCTGAGACCCAGTACTTC. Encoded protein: CASSFDGTGAETQYF.

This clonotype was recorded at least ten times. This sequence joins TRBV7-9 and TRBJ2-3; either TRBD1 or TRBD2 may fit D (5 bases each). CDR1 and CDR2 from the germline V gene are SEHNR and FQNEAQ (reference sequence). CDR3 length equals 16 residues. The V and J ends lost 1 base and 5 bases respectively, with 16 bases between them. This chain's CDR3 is CASSLEGTALGDTQYF. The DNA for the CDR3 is TGTGCCAGCAGCTTAGAGGGGACCGCCCTCGGAGATACGCAGTATTTT.

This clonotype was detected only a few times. The CDR3, as DNA: TGCAGTGCTAGAGACCGCGGGGGCCCACGGGGTGAGCAGTTCTTC. Its translation is CSARDRGGPRGEQFF. V is TRBV20-1 and J is TRBJ2-1; the D gene is possibly TRBD2 (7 bases). CDR3 size: 15 residues. The V and J ends lost 0 bases and 9 bases respectively, with 18 bases between them. Looked up from germline, CDR1 is DFQATT and CDR2 is SNEGSKA (reference sequence).

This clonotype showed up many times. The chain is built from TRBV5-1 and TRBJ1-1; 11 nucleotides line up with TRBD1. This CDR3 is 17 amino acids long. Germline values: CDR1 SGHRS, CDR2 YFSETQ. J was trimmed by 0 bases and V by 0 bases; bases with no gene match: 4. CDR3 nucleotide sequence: TGCGCCAGCAGCTTGGATGGGACAGGGGGGATGAACACTGAAGCTTTCTTT. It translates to CASSLDGTGGMNTEAFF.

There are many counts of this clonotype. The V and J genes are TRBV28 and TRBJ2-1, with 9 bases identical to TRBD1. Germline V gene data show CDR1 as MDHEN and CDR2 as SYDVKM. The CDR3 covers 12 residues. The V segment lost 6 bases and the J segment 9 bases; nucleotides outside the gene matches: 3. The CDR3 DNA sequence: TGTGCCAGCAGGGAGGACAGGGGTGAGCAGTTCTTC. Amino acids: CASREDRGEQFF. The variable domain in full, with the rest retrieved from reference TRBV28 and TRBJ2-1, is DVKVTQSSRYLVKRTGEKVFLECVQDMDHENMFWYRQDPGLGLRLIYFSYDVKMKEKGDIPEGYSVSREKKERFSLILESASTNQTSMYLCASREDRGEQFFGPGTRLTVL.

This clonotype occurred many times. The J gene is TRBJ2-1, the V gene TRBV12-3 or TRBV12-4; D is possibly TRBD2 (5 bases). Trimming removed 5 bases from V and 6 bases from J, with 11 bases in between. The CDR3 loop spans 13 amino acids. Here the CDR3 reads CASSPVSGNEQFF. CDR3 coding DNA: TGTGCCAGCAGTCCAGTAAGCGGCAATGAGCAGTTCTTC.

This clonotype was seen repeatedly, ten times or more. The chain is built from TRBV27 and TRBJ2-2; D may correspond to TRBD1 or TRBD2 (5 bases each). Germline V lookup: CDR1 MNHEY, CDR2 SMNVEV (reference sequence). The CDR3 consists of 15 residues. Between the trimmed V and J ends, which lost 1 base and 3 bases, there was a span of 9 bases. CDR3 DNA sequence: TGTGCCAGCAGTTTATGGGACGGCGACACCGGGGAGCTGTTTTTT. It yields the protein CASSLWDGDTGELFF.

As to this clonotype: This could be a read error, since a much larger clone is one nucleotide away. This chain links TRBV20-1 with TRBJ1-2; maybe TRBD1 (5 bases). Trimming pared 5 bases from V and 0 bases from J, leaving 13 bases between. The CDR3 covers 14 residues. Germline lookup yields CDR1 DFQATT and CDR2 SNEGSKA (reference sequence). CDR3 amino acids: CSAVRDGTNYGYTF. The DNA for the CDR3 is TGCAGTGCTGTCCGGGACGGCACTAACTATGGCTACACCTTC.

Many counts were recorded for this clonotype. CDR3 sequence: CASSLLGGGLGNEQFF. The CDR3 DNA reads TGCGCCAGCAGCCTCCTCGGGGGGGGACTGGGCAATGAGCAGTTCTTC. The chain is built from TRBV5-1 and TRBJ2-1, with 8 bases matching TRBD2. J was trimmed by 6 bases and V by 4 bases; bases with no gene match: 12. The CDR3 is 16 amino acids. The germline V gene has CDR1 SGHRS and CDR2 YFSETQ.

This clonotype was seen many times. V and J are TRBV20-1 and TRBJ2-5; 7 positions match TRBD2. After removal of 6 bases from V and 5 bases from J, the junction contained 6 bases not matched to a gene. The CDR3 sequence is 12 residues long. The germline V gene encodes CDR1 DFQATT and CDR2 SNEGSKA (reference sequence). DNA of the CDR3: TGCAGTGCGACGACTAGCCCCGAGACCCAGTACTTC. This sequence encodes CSATTSPETQYF.

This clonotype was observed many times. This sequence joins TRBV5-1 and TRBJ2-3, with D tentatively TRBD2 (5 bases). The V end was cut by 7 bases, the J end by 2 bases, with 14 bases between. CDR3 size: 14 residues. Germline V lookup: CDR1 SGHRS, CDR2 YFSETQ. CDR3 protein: CASATGLDTDTQYF. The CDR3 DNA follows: TGCGCCAGCGCAACTGGACTTGACACAGATACGCAGTATTTT.

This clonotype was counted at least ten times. CDR3 in DNA: TGCAGTGCTACAAAGGGACCGCCGGGCTCACCCCTCCACTTT. The encoded protein is CSATKGPPGSPLHF. The chain employs TRBV20-1 and TRBJ1-6, with D possibly being TRBD1 (5 bases). V gave up 4 bases and J gave up 10 bases, with 17 bases separating them. The CDR3 extends over 14 amino acids. The germline CDR1 and CDR2 sequences are DFQATT and SNEGSKA (reference sequence).

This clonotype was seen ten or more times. CDR3 sequence reads: CASSRDAGETQYF. The CDR3 DNA reads as TGCGCCAGCAGCCGGGATGCGGGAGAGACCCAGTACTTC. The chain couples TRBV5-1 to TRBJ2-5; tentative D call: TRBD2 (5 bases). The CDR3 has 13 amino acids. Germline-derived CDR1 and CDR2 are SGHRS and YFSETQ. V was trimmed by 4 bases and J by 4 bases, leaving 11 bases between them.

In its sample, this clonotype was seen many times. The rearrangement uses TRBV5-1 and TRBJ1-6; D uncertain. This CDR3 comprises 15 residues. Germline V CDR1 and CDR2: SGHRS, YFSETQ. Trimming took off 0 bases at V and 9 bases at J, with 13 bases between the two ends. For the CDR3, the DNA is TGCGCCAGCAGCTTGGCTGGGAAGCCCGGTTCACCCCTCCACTTT. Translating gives CASSLAGKPGSPLHF.

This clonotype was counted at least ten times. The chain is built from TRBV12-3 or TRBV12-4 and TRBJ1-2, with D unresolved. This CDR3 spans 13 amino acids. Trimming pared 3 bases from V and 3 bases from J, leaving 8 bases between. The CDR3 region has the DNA TGTGCCAGCAGTTTGCTACCTTACTATGGCTACACCTTC. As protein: CASSLLPYYGYTF.

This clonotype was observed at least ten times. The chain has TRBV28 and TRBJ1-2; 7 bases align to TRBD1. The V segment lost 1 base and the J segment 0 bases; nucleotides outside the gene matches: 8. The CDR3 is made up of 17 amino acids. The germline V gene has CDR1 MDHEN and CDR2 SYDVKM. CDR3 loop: CASSLSGPGQTNYGYTF. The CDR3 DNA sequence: TGTGCCAGCAGTTTATCTGGGCCGGGACAGACTAACTATGGCTACACCTTC.

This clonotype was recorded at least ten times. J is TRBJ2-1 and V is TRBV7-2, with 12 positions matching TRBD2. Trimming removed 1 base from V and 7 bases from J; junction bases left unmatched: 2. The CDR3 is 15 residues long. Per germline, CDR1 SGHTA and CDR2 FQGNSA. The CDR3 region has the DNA TGTGCCAGCAGCTTAGTAGGGACTAGCGGGAATGAGCAGTTCTTC. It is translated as CASSLVGTSGNEQFF.

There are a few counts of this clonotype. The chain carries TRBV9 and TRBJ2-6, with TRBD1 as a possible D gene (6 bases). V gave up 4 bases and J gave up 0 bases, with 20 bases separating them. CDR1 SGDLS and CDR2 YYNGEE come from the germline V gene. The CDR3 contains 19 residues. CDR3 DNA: TGTGCCAGCAGCCCACAGGTTGGGGGCACTAGCTCTGGGGCCAACGTCCTGACTTTC. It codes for CASSPQVGGTSSGANVLTF.

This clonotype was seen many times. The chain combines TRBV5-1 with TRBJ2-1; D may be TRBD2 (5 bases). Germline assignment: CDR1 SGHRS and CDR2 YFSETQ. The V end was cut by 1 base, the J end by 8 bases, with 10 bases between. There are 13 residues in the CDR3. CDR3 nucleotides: TGCGCCAGCAGCTTGAGTGTGCGGGATGAGCAGTTCTTC. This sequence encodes CASSLSVRDEQFF.

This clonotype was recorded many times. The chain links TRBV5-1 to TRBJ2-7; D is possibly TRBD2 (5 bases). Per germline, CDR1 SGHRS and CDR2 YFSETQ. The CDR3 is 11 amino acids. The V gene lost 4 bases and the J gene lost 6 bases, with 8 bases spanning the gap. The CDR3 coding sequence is TGCGCCAGCAGCGTCGCGGGCGAGCAGTACTTC. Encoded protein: CASSVAGEQYF.

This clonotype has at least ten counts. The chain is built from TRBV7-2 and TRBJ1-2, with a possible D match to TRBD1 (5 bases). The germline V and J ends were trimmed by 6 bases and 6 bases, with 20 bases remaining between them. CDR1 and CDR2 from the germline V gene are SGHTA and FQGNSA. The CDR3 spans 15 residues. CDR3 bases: TGTGCCAGCAGTCGGGACGGCAGCCAGGTGGATGGCTACACCTTC. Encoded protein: CASSRDGSQVDGYTF.

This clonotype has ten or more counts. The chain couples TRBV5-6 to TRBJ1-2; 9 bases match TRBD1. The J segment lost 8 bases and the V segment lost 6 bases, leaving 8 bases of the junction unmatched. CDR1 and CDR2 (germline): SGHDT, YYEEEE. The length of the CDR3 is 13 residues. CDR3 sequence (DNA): TGTGCCAGCACCTTAGGACAGGGGAAGGGCTACACCTTC. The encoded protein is CASTLGQGKGYTF.

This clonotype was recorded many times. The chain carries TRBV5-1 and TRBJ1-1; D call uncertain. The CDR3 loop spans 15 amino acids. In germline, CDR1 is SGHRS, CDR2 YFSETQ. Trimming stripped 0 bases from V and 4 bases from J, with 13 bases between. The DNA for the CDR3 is TGCGCCAGCAGCTTGGTCGAGGGTAGCGGCACTGAAGCTTTCTTT. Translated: CASSLVEGSGTEAFF.

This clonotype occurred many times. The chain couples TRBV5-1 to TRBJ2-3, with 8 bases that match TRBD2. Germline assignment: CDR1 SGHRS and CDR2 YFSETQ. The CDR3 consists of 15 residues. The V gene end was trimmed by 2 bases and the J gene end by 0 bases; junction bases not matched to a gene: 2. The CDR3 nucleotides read TGCGCCAGCAGCTTCGAGCGGGAGAGCACAGATACGCAGTATTTT. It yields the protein CASSFERESTDTQYF. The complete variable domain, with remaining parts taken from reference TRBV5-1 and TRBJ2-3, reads KAGVTQTPRYLIKTRGQQVTLSCSPISGHRSVSWYQQTPGQGLQFLFEYFSETQRNKGNFPGRFSGRQFSNSRSEMNVSTLELGDSALYLCASSFERESTDTQYFGPGTRLTVL.

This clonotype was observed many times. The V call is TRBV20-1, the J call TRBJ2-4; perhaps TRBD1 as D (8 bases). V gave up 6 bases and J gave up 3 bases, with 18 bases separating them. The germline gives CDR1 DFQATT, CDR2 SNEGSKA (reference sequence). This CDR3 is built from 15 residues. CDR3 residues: CSATGGGLVKNIQYF. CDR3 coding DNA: TGCAGTGCAACAGGGGGGGGGTTGGTCAAAAACATTCAGTACTTC.